Detailed here is one T cell receptor (beta chain). The antigen remains unidentified. The sample belongs to a study of cytomegalovirus exposure and HLA in healthy donors. Researchers ran the PCR with 60 Vbeta and 13 Jbeta primers. How the authors handled the data: Later work found approximately 87 million unique TCR beta chains, with around 10 million shared. Clones were read by immunoSEQ multiplex PCR, and TCRdb kept only the in-frame ones, dropping some. V, J and clone size were drawn from that table, and D and trimming were deduced from the DNA. The sample gives 100,000 to 150,000 clones, approximately 80% of which show up once; around 1.3% is in the top ten. This CDR3 contains 12 residues. Germline V lookup: CDR1 SGHAT, CDR2 FQNNGV. Deletions cut 6 bases from V and 10 bases from J, with 15 bases between. Study findings and constraints: A previous analysis found most TCR beta V segments productive roughly 90% or roughly 30% of the time.

The source material was PBMCs. This receptor was taken from a girl aged 2-10 years in good health and CMV-seronegative. V and J are TRBV11-2 and TRBJ1-1; perhaps TRBD1 as D (6 bases). The chain's CDR3 is CASRPIGGVAFF. The DNA for the CDR3 is TGTGCCAGCAGACCGATAGGGGGTGTAGCTTTCTTT.